The 24 T cell receptor beta chains listed next were all sequenced from one sample in a study of blood T cell repertoires in COVID-19. Sequencing used immunoSEQ multiplex PCR; TCRdb keeps in-frame clones, though not all of them. The repertoire includes roughly 250,000 clones, approximately 90% of them detected once, and 3.7% sits in the top ten. Specimen: peripheral blood. The receptors were gathered from a woman between 40 and 50 years old with acute or convalescent COVID-19.

This rearrangement joins TRBV20-1 to TRBJ1-1; D is uncertain. Per the germline V gene, CDR1 is DFQATT and CDR2 is SNEGSKA (reference sequence). This CDR3 has 13 residues. Trimming took off 3 bases at V and 0 bases at J, with 8 bases between the two ends. The CDR3 nucleotides are TGCAGTGCTAGTAATCCTGTGAACACTGAAGCTTTCTTT. Its protein is CSASNPVNTEAFF.

This chain connects TRBV29-1 to TRBJ1-2; 8 bases match TRBD1. CDR3 length equals 15 residues. Germline CDR1 SQVTM, CDR2 ANQGSEA. The trim removed 7 bases at V and 1 base at J, leaving 11 bases unmatched. In DNA, the CDR3 is TGCAGCGCACTGGGATCGGACAGGGATAACTATGGCTACACCTTC. Translated, it gives CSALGSDRDNYGYTF.

The chain joins TRBV4-1 to TRBJ2-2, with TRBD2 identical over 7 bases. The CDR3 loop spans 16 amino acids. Germline assignment: CDR1 MGHRA and CDR2 YSYEKL. The V and J ends lost 1 base and 3 bases, in that order; junction bases with no gene match: 5. The CDR3 spells CASSQGASGDTGELFF. CDR3 nucleotides: TGCGCCAGCAGCCAAGGGGCTAGCGGCGACACCGGGGAGCTGTTTTTT.

The genes are TRBV5-1 and TRBJ1-1; 7 bases align to TRBD1. Germline V gene data show CDR1 as SGHRS and CDR2 as YFSETQ. The J segment lost 2 bases and the V segment lost 4 bases, leaving 5 bases of the junction unmatched. CDR3 length: 14 residues. CDR3 sequence (DNA): TGCGCCAGCAGCCTCCAGGGGGACAACACTGAAGCTTTCTTT. It is translated as CASSLQGDNTEAFF. Combining the CDR3 with reference TRBV5-1 and TRBJ1-1 gives the whole variable domain KAGVTQTPRYLIKTRGQQVTLSCSPISGHRSVSWYQQTPGQGLQFLFEYFSETQRNKGNFPGRFSGRQFSNSRSEMNVSTLELGDSALYLCASSLQGDNTEAFFGQGTRLTVV.

The chain carries TRBV2 and TRBJ2-7; 7 bases fit TRBD2. The CDR3 length is 14 residues. Germline V lookup: CDR1 SNHLY, CDR2 FYNNEI. V shed 4 bases and J 3 bases; nucleotides not matched to a gene: 6. The CDR3, as DNA: TGTGCCAGCAGTGGGCTAGCGGAGGACTACGAGCAGTACGTC. Encoded protein: CASSGLAEDYEQYV.

This sequence joins TRBV5-1 and TRBJ1-2; 7 bases are a match to TRBD1. V lost 5 bases to trimming and J lost 1 base; unmatched junction nucleotides: 5. CDR1 is SGHRS and CDR2 is YFSETQ in the germline V gene. The CDR3 loop spans 14 amino acids. The DNA for the CDR3 is TGCGCCAGCAGTCCGAACAGGGGTAACTATGGCTACACCTTC. It encodes CASSPNRGNYGYTF.

V usage is TRBV20-1 and J usage is TRBJ1-2; D call uncertain. The germline gives CDR1 DFQATT, CDR2 SNEGSKA (reference sequence). The CDR3 loop spans 12 amino acids. V was trimmed by 3 bases and J by 1 base, leaving 6 bases between them. The CDR3 reads CSASLYNYGYTF. The CDR3 DNA reads TGCAGTGCTAGTCTATATAACTATGGCTACACCTTC.

This clone was found once. The CDR3 DNA reads TGTGCCAGCAGCTTAGGGCAGGGTCAGCCCCAGCATTTT. Its translation: CASSLGQGQPQHF. The chain combines TRBV7-6 with TRBJ1-5; weak D call: TRBD1 (5 bases). The CDR3 has 13 amino acids. Germline lookup yields CDR1 SGHVS and CDR2 FNYEAQ. V lost 1 base and J lost 6, with 7 bases in between.

The chain employs TRBV7-9 and TRBJ1-5; D is perhaps TRBD1 (6 bases). V was trimmed by 10 bases and J by 2 bases, leaving 12 bases between them. Germline values: CDR1 SEHNR, CDR2 FQNEAQ (reference sequence). CDR3 length equals 13 residues. This CDR3 reads CAIQGSGNQPQHF. The CDR3 nucleotides read TGTGCCATCCAGGGGTCCGGCAATCAGCCCCAGCATTTT.

This clone was seen once. This sequence joins TRBV7-2 and TRBJ1-1; a weak D match, TRBD1 (6 bases). V lost 5 bases and J lost 5, with 15 bases in between. This CDR3 contains 14 residues. Per the germline V gene, CDR1 is SGHTA and CDR2 is FQGNSA. CDR3: CASSPQGVVTEAFF. DNA of the CDR3: TGTGCCAGCAGCCCACAGGGTGTAGTAACTGAAGCTTTCTTT.

V usage is TRBV30 and J usage is TRBJ2-2; TRBD2 is a possible D gene (6 bases). The CDR3 loop spans 15 amino acids. Germline V CDR1 and CDR2: GTSNPN, SVGIG (reference sequence). This chain's CDR3 is CATKGAGPGTGELFF. The DNA for the CDR3 is TGTGCTACAAAAGGGGCGGGGCCCGGGACCGGGGAGCTGTTTTTT.

This chain links TRBV20-1 with TRBJ2-5; 7 bases line up with TRBD2. The length of the CDR3 is 11 residues. CDR1 is DFQATT and CDR2 is SNEGSKA in the germline V gene (reference sequence). Trimming removed 7 bases from V and 14 bases from J; junction bases left unmatched: 13. CDR3 region: CSVHWGGLLYF. The CDR3 nucleotides are TGCAGTGTCCACTGGGGGGGTCTCCTTTACTTC.

The genes are TRBV10-3 and TRBJ1-4; perhaps TRBD1 as D (6 bases). CDR1 and CDR2 (germline): ENHRY, SYGVKD. The CDR3 length is 14 residues. Trimming took off 8 bases at V and 0 bases at J, with 10 bases between the two ends. DNA for the CDR3: TGTGCCATCGGACAGTCGGCAACTAATGAAAAACTGTTTTTT. This codes for CAIGQSATNEKLFF.

The V gene is TRBV7-9, the J gene TRBJ1-6; 8 positions match TRBD1. Trimming removed 5 bases from V and 3 bases from J; junction bases left unmatched: 3. The V gene's germline CDR1 is SEHNR and CDR2 FQNEAQ (reference sequence). This CDR3 comprises 15 residues. The CDR3 region has the DNA TGTGCCAGCAGCCCCGGACAGGGCTATAATTCACCCCTCCACTTT. This sequence encodes CASSPGQGYNSPLHF.

V and J are TRBV3-1 (or the pseudogene TRBV3-2) and TRBJ1-2; possibly TRBD1 for D (5 bases). Germline V CDR1 and CDR2: LGHDT, YNNKEL (reference sequence). CDR3 length equals 13 residues. The V end lost 0 bases, the J end lost 6 bases, and 8 bases lay between the germline ends. CDR3 amino acids: CASSQDWGDGYTF. The DNA for the CDR3 is TGTGCCAGCAGCCAAGATTGGGGGGATGGCTACACCTTC.

The chain has TRBV3-1 (or the pseudogene TRBV3-2) and TRBJ1-6; TRBD1 aligns across 9 bases. CDR1 and CDR2 from the germline V gene are LGHDT and YNNKEL (reference sequence). The CDR3 spans 15 residues. V lost 6 bases, J lost 7 bases, and 7 bases stayed unmatched. The DNA for the CDR3 is TGTGCCAGCAGGTCCGGGACAGGGCAAAATTCACCCCTCCACTTT. Translated: CASRSGTGQNSPLHF.

Worth noting for this clone: The sample has other DNA sequences that encode this CDR3 too. The rearrangement joins TRBV5-1 to TRBJ1-1; TRBD1 agrees at 10 bases. This CDR3 comprises 15 residues. CDR1 is SGHRS, CDR2 YFSETQ, per germline. V was pared by 4 bases and J by 1 base, with 4 bases of the junction left unmatched. For the CDR3, the DNA is TGCGCCAGCAGCCCACGGACAGGGGGGAACACTGAAGCTTTCTTT. This translates into CASSPRTGGNTEAFF.

The rearrangement joins TRBV7-9 to TRBJ2-7; TRBD2 might be the D (6 bases). The ends were cut back, 5 bases at V and 2 bases at J, with 19 bases in the middle. This CDR3 spans 16 amino acids. Germline-derived CDR1 and CDR2 are SEHNR and FQNEAQ (reference sequence). The CDR3 sequence: CASSPRSRGEAYEQYV. CDR3 DNA: TGTGCCAGCAGCCCCCGTTCCCGCGGGGAGGCCTACGAGCAGTACGTC.

The genes are TRBV25-1 and TRBJ1-5, with TRBD1 as a possible D gene (5 bases). The CDR3 extends over 17 amino acids. From germline, CDR1 is MGHDK and CDR2 SYGVNS. Trimming took off 5 bases at V and 4 bases at J, with 21 bases between the two ends. The CDR3 sequence: CASSPGGPPDPNQPQHF. CDR3 coding DNA: TGTGCCAGCAGTCCCGGGGGTCCCCCCGACCCAAATCAGCCCCAGCATTTT.

This chain connects TRBV20-1 to TRBJ1-5; no clear D. The CDR3 consists of 14 residues. From germline, CDR1 is DFQATT and CDR2 SNEGSKA (reference sequence). The V gene lost 3 bases and the J gene lost 0 bases, with 9 bases spanning the gap. CDR3 in amino acids: CSASEFYSNQPQHF. CDR3 sequence (DNA): TGCAGTGCTAGTGAGTTCTATAGCAATCAGCCCCAGCATTTT.

The chain combines TRBV2 with TRBJ1-5, with D perhaps TRBD1 (5 bases). CDR1 SNHLY and CDR2 FYNNEI come from the germline V gene. This CDR3 spans 14 amino acids. V dropped 11 bases and J dropped 4 bases, with 18 bases sitting between them. The CDR3 region is CASSIRGANQPQHF. DNA for the CDR3: TGTGCCTCTTCAATAAGGGGTGCTAATCAGCCCCAGCATTTT. Combining the CDR3 with reference TRBV2 and TRBJ1-5 gives the whole variable domain EPEVTQTPSHQVTQMGQEVILRCVPISNHLYFYWYRQILGQKVEFLVSFYNNEISEKSEIFDDQFSVERPDGSNFTLKIRSTKLEDSAMYFCASSIRGANQPQHFGDGTRLSIL.

The rearrangement links TRBV10-3 to TRBJ1-1; 11 bases map to TRBD1. The length of the CDR3 is 15 residues. V trimming: 6 bases; J trimming: 4 bases; junction bases outside the gene matches: 7. CDR1 and CDR2 (germline): ENHRY, SYGVKD. Here the CDR3 reads CAISLPGQGATEAFF. The CDR3 bases are TGTGCCATCAGCTTACCCGGACAGGGGGCCACTGAAGCTTTCTTT.

The chain joins TRBV23-1 to TRBJ2-7, with D possibly matching TRBD1 (6 bases). TRBV23-1 carries the ORF label, with uncertain function. V was trimmed by 3 bases and J by 7 bases, leaving 22 bases between them. CDR3 length: 16 amino acids. The CDR3 DNA reads as TGCGCCAGCAGTCACAGGGGCACCACGAAACTGGGGGAGCAGTACGTC. This translates into CASSHRGTTKLGEQYV.

The V call is TRBV28, the J call TRBJ1-6; 7 bases are shared with TRBD1. This CDR3 has 12 amino acids. CDR1 and CDR2 (germline): MDHEN, SYDVKM. The V and J ends lost 1 base and 16 bases, in that order; junction bases with no gene match: 4. The CDR3 sequence: CASSLSQQGLHF. The CDR3 coding sequence is TGTGCCAGCAGTTTATCACAACAGGGGCTCCACTTT.